One sample yielded the 22 T cell receptor beta chains listed below, sequenced in a study of blood T cell repertoires in COVID-19. Method: immunoSEQ multiplex PCR; TCRdb's copy keeps in-frame clones and lacks some. Here the sample spans about 400,000 clones, more than 85% being singletons. The source material was peripheral blood. The receptors come from a woman younger than 45 with acute or convalescent COVID-19.

This clone was picked up one time. The chain employs TRBV28 and TRBJ1-2, with TRBD1 as a possible D gene (6 bases). CDR3 size: 15 residues. Germline V gene sequence: CDR1 MDHEN, CDR2 SYDVKM. Trimming removed 5 bases at V and 3 bases at J, with 16 bases between. CDR3 in DNA: TGTGCCAGCAGTCTGGCGGGCAGGGGTGACTATGGCTACACCTTC. This translates into CASSLAGRGDYGYTF.

The chain couples TRBV3-1 (or the pseudogene TRBV3-2) to TRBJ2-7; TRBD2 matches at 9 bases. This CDR3 has 15 amino acids. Germline CDR1 reads LGHDT; CDR2 reads YNNKEL (reference sequence). The junction had 3 bases not matched to a gene; V was cut back by 1 base and J by 2 bases. CDR3 protein: CASSQVGGGAYEQYF. In DNA, the CDR3 is TGTGCCAGCAGCCAAGTGGGCGGGGGGGCCTACGAGCAGTACTTC.

This clone was seen just once. V is TRBV7-3 and J is TRBJ2-7; D is perhaps TRBD2 (7 bases). CDR1 is SGHTA and CDR2 is FQGTGA in the germline V gene. This CDR3 spans 13 amino acids. V gave up 5 bases and J gave up 3 bases, with 11 bases separating them. CDR3 sequence (DNA): TGTGCCAGCAGCCCAGGGGACTACTACGAGCAGTACTTC. It encodes CASSPGDYYEQYF.

This rearrangement joins TRBV4-1 to TRBJ2-1; D ambiguous. Germline V gives CDR1 MGHRA, CDR2 YSYEKL. Trimming took off 4 bases at V and 8 bases at J, with 6 bases between the two ends. This CDR3 is built from 11 residues. CDR3 in amino acids: CASSLRDEQFF. The DNA of the CDR3 is TGCGCCAGCAGCCTAAGAGATGAGCAGTTCTTC.

The V call is TRBV27, the J call TRBJ1-1; tentative D call: TRBD1 (5 bases). V was cut by 5 bases and J by 4 bases, with 14 bases left in between. The length of the CDR3 is 14 residues. Germline values: CDR1 MNHEY, CDR2 SMNVEV (reference sequence). The CDR3: CASSLGVWSTEAFF. DNA for the CDR3: TGTGCCAGCAGTCTAGGGGTGTGGAGCACTGAAGCTTTCTTT.

For the CDR3, the DNA is TGTGCCAGCAGTCGCTCCGGACAGGTTACCAGCTCCTACGAGCAGTACTTC. Translation: CASSRSGQVTSSYEQYF. The V and J genes are TRBV6-6 and TRBJ2-7; 7 bases agree with TRBD1. Germline V lookup: CDR1 MNHNY, CDR2 SVGAGI (reference sequence). The V and J ends lost 5 bases and 0 bases, in that order; junction bases with no gene match: 13. The CDR3 has 17 amino acids.

CDR3 region: CASSPRGTSADKGEQFF. The CDR3 DNA is TGTGCCAGCAGCCCAAGAGGGACTAGCGCTGATAAGGGTGAGCAGTTCTTC. The V call is TRBV7-3, the J call TRBJ2-1; TRBD2 agrees at 10 bases. The V gene end was trimmed by 5 bases and the J gene end by 9 bases; junction bases not matched to a gene: 16. This CDR3 comprises 17 residues. Germline-derived CDR1 and CDR2 are SGHTA and FQGTGA.

The chain links TRBV28 to TRBJ2-5; a weak D match, TRBD2 (6 bases). From germline, CDR1 is MDHEN and CDR2 SYDVKM. The CDR3 covers 14 residues. The V and J ends lost 3 bases and 4 bases respectively, with 12 bases between them. CDR3 in amino acids: CASSLEGGPETQYF. CDR3 coding DNA: TGTGCCAGCAGTTTGGAGGGCGGGCCAGAGACCCAGTACTTC.

The V call is TRBV7-9, the J call TRBJ2-7, with 8 positions matching TRBD1. The V gene's germline CDR1 is SEHNR and CDR2 FQNEAQ (reference sequence). This CDR3 region has 13 residues. The ends lost 5 bases at V and 6 bases at J; junction bases unmatched: 6. CDR3 loop: CASSADRAGEQYF. In DNA form, the CDR3 reads TGTGCCAGCAGCGCGGACAGGGCTGGCGAGCAGTACTTC.

CDR3 region: CATSGGGRETQYF. The CDR3 DNA reads as TGTGCCACCAGTGGAGGAGGAAGAGAGACCCAGTACTTC. The gene calls are TRBV24-1 and TRBJ2-5; tentatively, D is TRBD2 (5 bases). V was clipped by 5 bases and J by 4 bases, with 10 bases between them. CDR1 and CDR2 (germline): KGHDR, SFDVKD. This CDR3 region has 13 residues.

V usage is TRBV9 and J usage is TRBJ2-2; 9 bases map to TRBD1. The germline gives CDR1 SGDLS, CDR2 YYNGEE. There are 15 residues in the CDR3. V gave up 3 bases and J gave up 9 bases; unmatched junction bases: 9. Written as DNA, the CDR3 is TGTGCCAGCAGCGACCCGGGACAGGGATTCAGGGAGCTGTTTTTT. Amino acid sequence: CASSDPGQGFRELFF.

The V and J genes are TRBV6-5 and TRBJ2-5; no definite D call. Looked up from germline, CDR1 is MNHEY and CDR2 is SVGAGI. Trimming took off 2 bases at V and 7 bases at J, with 8 bases between the two ends. CDR3 length: 12 residues. CDR3 residues: CASSYGLATQYF. The CDR3 bases are TGTGCCAGCAGTTACGGTCTGGCGACCCAGTACTTC.

The V call is TRBV4-1, the J call TRBJ1-2; weak D call: TRBD1 (5 bases). The CDR3 totals 18 residues. The V gene lost 1 base and the J gene lost 0 bases, with 18 bases spanning the gap. Germline CDR1 and CDR2: MGHRA and YSYEKL. This chain's CDR3 is CASSQGRGGRFSNYGYTF. The CDR3 DNA reads TGCGCCAGCAGCCAAGGGAGGGGAGGGCGTTTTTCTAACTATGGCTACACCTTC.

The V and J genes are TRBV7-2 and TRBJ1-5; the match to TRBD1 covers 8 bases. The CDR3 covers 14 residues. J lost 7 bases, V lost 4 bases, and 6 bases had no gene match. Germline V gene sequence: CDR1 SGHTA, CDR2 FQGNSA. The DNA of the CDR3 is TGTGCCAGCAGCTCCGGACAGGGCGGGCAGCCCCAGCATTTT. Protein: CASSSGQGGQPQHF.

J is TRBJ2-6 and V is TRBV4-1; D is ambiguous. Germline assignment: CDR1 MGHRA and CDR2 YSYEKL. The CDR3 has 13 amino acids. V was shortened by 5 bases and J by 3 bases, with 5 bases between the two germline ends. DNA of the CDR3: TGCGCCAGCAGCTCAGGTGGGGCCAACGTCCTGACTTTC. Its translation is CASSSGGANVLTF.

The V call is TRBV11-2, the J call TRBJ2-1, with a weak D call TRBD2 (7 bases). Between the trimmed V and J ends, which lost 5 bases and 12 bases, there was a span of 17 bases. The germline V gene has CDR1 SGHAT and CDR2 FQNNGV. The CDR3 extends over 13 amino acids. In DNA form, the CDR3 reads TGTGCCAGCAGCCCGGGGGGCGAGATCCCGCAGTTCTTC. Protein product: CASSPGGEIPQFF.

The chain uses TRBV10-3 and TRBJ2-3, with 11 bases fitting TRBD1. This CDR3 contains 13 residues. Germline lookup yields CDR1 ENHRY and CDR2 SYGVKD. With V trimmed by 6 bases and J by 5 bases, 1 base remained unmatched. CDR3 sequence reads: CAIRGQGVDTQYF. The CDR3, as DNA: TGTGCCATCAGGGGACAGGGGGTAGATACGCAGTATTTT.

The V call is TRBV7-6, the J call TRBJ1-1, with a possible D match to TRBD1 (5 bases). CDR3 size: 15 residues. Trimming removed 2 bases from V and 1 base from J, with 11 bases in between. The germline gives CDR1 SGHVS, CDR2 FNYEAQ. As DNA, the CDR3 is TGTGCCAGCAGCTTAAGGGGATTCGAGAACACTGAAGCTTTCTTT. The encoded protein is CASSLRGFENTEAFF.

This chain uses TRBV5-1 with TRBJ1-1, with 11 nucleotides matching TRBD1. CDR3 size: 13 residues. The V segment lost 3 bases and the J segment 11 bases; nucleotides outside the gene matches: 6. Germline loops: CDR1 SGHRS, CDR2 YFSETQ. CDR3 region: CASSSDRGLPAFF. CDR3 in DNA: TGCGCCAGCAGCTCGGACAGGGGGCTCCCGGCTTTCTTT.

The chain has TRBV6-1 and TRBJ2-3; 9 bases match TRBD1. V was clipped by 3 bases and J by 3 bases; unmatched bases: 1. Germline CDR1 reads MNHNS; CDR2 reads SASEGT. This CDR3 contains 14 residues. The CDR3 reads CASSDGQGTDTQYF. Here the CDR3 DNA reads TGTGCCAGCAGTGACGGACAGGGGACAGATACGCAGTATTTT.

V and J are TRBV7-3 and TRBJ1-1; D gene ambiguous. The CDR3 runs to 13 residues. V lost 4 bases to trimming and J lost 3 bases, with 9 bases between them. Germline values: CDR1 SGHTA, CDR2 FQGTGA. The CDR3 nucleotides read TGTGCCAGCAGCTGGCTGGCGGACACTGAAGCTTTCTTT. This translates into CASSWLADTEAFF.

The genes are TRBV27 and TRBJ2-7, with D uncertain. The germline V gene encodes CDR1 MNHEY and CDR2 SMNVEV (reference sequence). The CDR3 has 16 residues. V lost 0 bases, J lost 2 bases, and 14 bases lay in between. This chain's CDR3 is CASSLSSGGRAYEQYF. CDR3 sequence (DNA): TGTGCCAGCAGTTTATCGAGTGGTGGGCGCGCCTACGAGCAGTACTTC.